This T cell receptor beta chain was captured in a study of shared clonotypes between healthy human individuals. Study overall: Donor composition was two women and a few men, aged 18 to 49. Broader study findings: Investigators expected sequencing depth to affect clonotype sharing among donors. Sample collection involved blood only; tissue repertoires are likely different.

The V gene's germline CDR1 is KGHSH and CDR2 LQKENI. The CDR3 is made up of 13 amino acids. V was pared by 4 bases and J by 4 bases, with 10 bases between. Using immunoSEQ multiplex PCR, the repertoire was profiled, and TCRdb retains in-frame clones only, with some absent. In the table there are some 1 million clones, under 80% of which are singletons. For this clone: Its antigen is still unknown.

The donor cohort consisted entirely of Caucasian adults residing in Nashville, Tennessee. Sequencing input: memory CD4+ T cells sorted from blood. Noted subset: CD45RA-negative fraction. This TCR came from a man between 18 and 29 years old in good health. The chain combines TRBV18 with TRBJ2-5, with D perhaps matching TRBD1 (5 bases). The CDR3 spells CASSQGAIETQYF. CDR3 in DNA: TGTGCCAGCTCACAAGGGGCGATAGAGACCCAGTACTTC.